This TCR beta chain was sequenced in a study of glioma-infiltrating T cells after dendritic cell vaccination. Findings and caveats of the study: The cohort had few patients with full blood and tumor sets. Patients with more pretreatment TILs had longer time to progression and survival.

Assay used: immunoSEQ multiplex PCR; TCRdb lists only in-frame clones, some missing. The sample yields 70,000 to 95,000 clones, roughly 84% seen once. Noted time point: after dendritic cell vaccination, including at tumor progression/relapse. Before vaccination, two weeks after the third vaccination, and at progression, PBMC were collected. Notes on this clone: Antigen unknown.

The CDR3 totals 21 residues. Germline lookup yields CDR1 LNHDA and CDR2 SQIVND (reference sequence). V shed 0 bases, J shed 2 bases, and the junction held 15 bases outside the gene matches. The receptor was isolated from a human donor with glioblastoma. This rearrangement joins TRBV19 to TRBJ1-3; 11 bases map to TRBD1. Sequenced here: blood, sampled after dendritic cell vaccination. In nucleotides, the CDR3 is TGTGCCAGTAGTATAGACCGATTCCGGGGACAGGGGGTCCAAGCTGGAAACACCATATATTTT. This gives the protein CASSIDRFRGQGVQAGNTIYF.